Listed here is a single TCR beta chain. Antigen: not known. These data are taken from a study of cytomegalovirus exposure and HLA in healthy donors. Primers included in the PCR were 60 Vbeta and 13 Jbeta primers. The repertoire was sequenced with immunoSEQ multiplex PCR; TCRdb's copy has only in-frame clones and lacks some. Among under 130,000 clones listed, 60% to 85% were seen once. Study-wide points: Segments of the TCR beta V type were, in most cases, productive about 87% or about 30% of the time in an earlier analysis. Indistinguishable V segments, including TRBV6-2 and TRBV6-3, were excluded. Later on, a genetic analysis was performed. It linked a missense variant in DCLRE1C with V- and J-gene trimming of TCR beta. Follow-up analysis found HLA locus-dependent TCR association rates, highest for DRB1 and lowest for HLA-C.

The V and J ends lost 2 bases and 0 bases respectively, with 8 bases between them. Germline V gene data show CDR1 as SGDLS and CDR2 as YYNGEE. The length of the CDR3 is 14 residues. The sequencing input was PBMCs. This TCR was recovered from a man in his forties in good health and CMV-seronegative. The chain has TRBV9 and TRBJ1-1; possible D gene TRBD1, 6 bases. This CDR3 is CASSVGQLNTEAFF. The CDR3 DNA reads as TGTGCCAGCAGCGTTGGACAGCTGAACACTGAAGCTTTCTTT.